One sample yielded the 8 T cell receptor beta chains listed below, sequenced in a study of PD-L1 blockade in urothelial cancer. Documented time point: peripheral blood 6 weeks after treatment start. Assay used: immunoSEQ multiplex PCR; TCRdb lists only in-frame clones, some missing. Of roughly 120,000 clones detected, about 91% appear once; the ten largest clones hold 3% to 4%. Sample: PBMCs, taken around atezolizumab (anti-PD-L1) treatment. Receptor source: a man aged 55 to 70 with urothelial cancer.

V gene TRBV6-1 combines with J gene TRBJ1-2; 8 nucleotides match TRBD1. The CDR3 has 14 residues. The germline gives CDR1 MNHNS, CDR2 SASEGT. V shed 1 base and J 5 bases; nucleotides not matched to a gene: 3. In DNA form, the CDR3 reads TGTGCCAGCAGTGAAGGGACAGGGATGTATGGCTACACCTTC. Amino acid sequence: CASSEGTGMYGYTF.

The chain has TRBV5-1 and TRBJ2-5, with 9 bases fitting TRBD1. V trimming: 1 base; J trimming: 2 bases; junction bases outside the gene matches: 3. The CDR3 is 15 amino acids. The germline CDR1 and CDR2 sequences are SGHRS and YFSETQ. CDR3 DNA sequence: TGCGCCAGCAGCTTGTCGGGACAGGGACAAGAGACCCAGTACTTC. Protein product: CASSLSGQGQETQYF. Filled out from reference TRBV5-1 and TRBJ2-5, the complete variable domain reads KAGVTQTPRYLIKTRGQQVTLSCSPISGHRSVSWYQQTPGQGLQFLFEYFSETQRNKGNFPGRFSGRQFSNSRSEMNVSTLELGDSALYLCASSLSGQGQETQYFGPGTRLLVL.

The chain couples TRBV7-2 to TRBJ1-2, with D possibly TRBD1 on 5 matching bases. Trimming pared 5 bases from V and 10 bases from J, leaving 20 bases between. The CDR3 totals 14 residues. Germline assignment: CDR1 SGHTA and CDR2 FQGNSA. CDR3 coding DNA: TGTGCCAGCAGCACCCGGACAACTTCTATTGCCTACACCTTC. Its protein product is CASSTRTTSIAYTF.

The chain carries TRBV23-1 and TRBJ2-7; the match to TRBD1 covers 10 bases. TRBV23-1 falls under the ORF class, with uncertain function. The CDR3 runs to 15 residues. Losses at the gene ends were 3 bases for V and 2 bases for J; bases not matched to a gene: 4. The CDR3 DNA follows: TGCGCCAGCAGTCAGGGGACAGGGGCCCCCTACGAGCAGTACTTC. Encoded protein: CASSQGTGAPYEQYF.

The CDR3 nucleotides read TGTGCCAGCAGCGTAGCCCAGGGACTGCAAGAGACCCAGTACTTC. Amino acids: CASSVAQGLQETQYF. The chain links TRBV9 to TRBJ2-5; TRBD2 might be the D (6 bases). V lost 0 bases to trimming and J lost 2 bases, with 11 bases between them. Per the germline V gene, CDR1 is SGDLS and CDR2 is YYNGEE. The CDR3 covers 15 residues.

The J gene is TRBJ2-7, the V gene TRBV10-2, with TRBD2 identical over 11 bases. V lost 9 bases and J lost 1; bases outside the gene matches: 8. The CDR3 is 15 amino acids. Germline V CDR1 and CDR2: WSHSY, SAAADI. The CDR3 spells CASRETSGTSYEQYF. DNA of the CDR3: TGCGCCAGTAGAGAGACTAGCGGGACATCCTACGAGCAGTACTTC.

J is TRBJ2-3 and V is TRBV5-1, with TRBD2 identical over 12 bases. V shed 4 bases and J 2 bases; nucleotides not matched to a gene: 5. The germline CDR1 and CDR2 sequences are SGHRS and YFSETQ. This CDR3 contains 16 residues. As DNA, the CDR3 is TGCGCCAGCAGCCCCGGACTAGCGGGGAACACAGATACGCAGTATTTT. Translating it yields CASSPGLAGNTDTQYF.

This chain links TRBV2 with TRBJ1-1; possibly TRBD1 for D (6 bases). The CDR3 has 15 residues. Trimming took off 2 bases at V and 1 base at J, with 11 bases between the two ends. CDR1 is SNHLY, CDR2 FYNNEI, per germline. CDR3 sequence reads: CASSEMGRGNTEAFF. CDR3 DNA sequence: TGTGCCAGCAGTGAAATGGGCAGGGGGAACACTGAAGCTTTCTTT.